These 29 T cell receptor beta chains share one sample of origin, sequenced in a study of blood T cell repertoires in COVID-19. Sequencing used immunoSEQ multiplex PCR; TCRdb keeps in-frame clones, though not all of them. The table records roughly 440,000 clones, 70% to 90% of them present only once. Sequenced material: peripheral blood. The receptors originated from a woman between 50 and 59 years old with COVID-19, enrolled during active disease.

The chain links TRBV28 to TRBJ2-5; perhaps TRBD2 as D (6 bases). V lost 7 bases to trimming and J lost 5 bases, with 17 bases between them. Germline CDR1 is MDHEN and CDR2 is SYDVKM. The CDR3 is 14 amino acids. Here the CDR3 DNA reads TGTGCCAGCAATCGGCGGCGGGGACTGGAGACCCAGTACTTC. Translating it yields CASNRRRGLETQYF.

The rearrangement links TRBV2 to TRBJ1-2; D not certain. The CDR3 spans 14 residues. V lost 0 bases to trimming and J lost 8 bases, with 13 bases between them. Germline V lookup: CDR1 SNHLY, CDR2 FYNNEI. CDR3 nucleotide sequence: TGTGCCAGCAGTGAAGCCATGGTAGGAGCAGGCTACACCTTC. Its protein product is CASSEAMVGAGYTF. The variable domain in full, with the rest retrieved from reference TRBV2 and TRBJ1-2, is EPEVTQTPSHQVTQMGQEVILRCVPISNHLYFYWYRQILGQKVEFLVSFYNNEISEKSEIFDDQFSVERPDGSNFTLKIRSTKLEDSAMYFCASSEAMVGAGYTFGSGTRLTVV.

The chain joins TRBV6-1 to TRBJ2-1; 8 bases are shared with TRBD1. Germline lookup yields CDR1 MNHNS and CDR2 SASEGT. J was trimmed by 6 bases and V by 4 bases; bases with no gene match: 14. CDR3 length: 17 amino acids. The CDR3 here is CASSGLPGTGSGNEQFF. The CDR3 bases are TGTGCCAGCAGTGGGCTCCCCGGGACAGGTTCAGGCAATGAGCAGTTCTTC.

V is TRBV2 and J is TRBJ2-7, with 7 bases identical to TRBD2. J lost 5 bases, V lost 6 bases, and 22 bases had no gene match. The CDR3 is 18 residues long. Germline V CDR1 and CDR2: SNHLY, FYNNEI. The CDR3 is CASSPRGRLAMGLDEQYF. In DNA form, the CDR3 reads TGTGCCAGCAGCCCAAGGGGCCGACTAGCCATGGGTCTCGACGAGCAGTACTTC. The full variable domain, with the rest looked up from reference TRBV2 and TRBJ2-7, is EPEVTQTPSHQVTQMGQEVILRCVPISNHLYFYWYRQILGQKVEFLVSFYNNEISEKSEIFDDQFSVERPDGSNFTLKIRSTKLEDSAMYFCASSPRGRLAMGLDEQYFGPGTRLTVT.

This sequence joins TRBV24-1 and TRBJ2-2; D is possibly TRBD2 (6 bases). Germline values: CDR1 KGHDR, CDR2 SFDVKD. The CDR3 contains 16 residues. Deletions cut 10 bases from V and 0 bases from J, with 17 bases between. This CDR3 reads CATGGKTGTNTGELFF. DNA of the CDR3: TGTGCCACGGGGGGAAAGACTGGGACGAACACCGGGGAGCTGTTTTTT.

The V gene is TRBV9, the J gene TRBJ2-2; TRBD2 is a possible D gene (5 bases). The V and J ends lost 1 base and 6 bases respectively, with 16 bases between them. Germline CDR1 SGDLS, CDR2 YYNGEE. The CDR3 is 16 residues long. In DNA form, the CDR3 reads TGTGCCAGCAGCGTAAGCGGAAGGGTTATCGCCGGGGAGCTGTTTTTT. Protein sequence: CASSVSGRVIAGELFF.

This chain connects TRBV30 to TRBJ1-6, with D unclear. CDR1 and CDR2 from the germline V gene are GTSNPN and SVGIG (reference sequence). The germline V and J ends were trimmed by 4 bases and 7 bases, with 11 bases remaining between them. The CDR3 totals 13 residues. CDR3 in amino acids: CAWTPGFNSPLHF. CDR3 nucleotides: TGTGCCTGGACTCCGGGATTCAATTCACCCCTCCACTTT.

V is TRBV19 and J is TRBJ1-2, with D perhaps TRBD1 (6 bases). V was trimmed by 6 bases and J by 2 bases, leaving 16 bases between them. The CDR3 spans 15 residues. From germline, CDR1 is LNHDA and CDR2 SQIVND (reference sequence). The DNA for the CDR3 is TGTGCCAGTAGGAGGACAGCCGGAGACAACTATGGCTACACCTTC. This codes for CASRRTAGDNYGYTF.

The CDR3 loop is CASSNSMGYTF. In DNA, the CDR3 is TGTGCCAGTAGCAACAGCATGGGCTACACCTTC. This chain joins TRBV19 and TRBJ1-2; D remains unclear. CDR1 is LNHDA and CDR2 is SQIVND in the germline V gene (reference sequence). There are 11 residues in the CDR3. V was pared by 6 bases and J by 8 bases, with 10 bases between.

This sequence joins TRBV2 and TRBJ1-1, with unresolved D. Germline assignment: CDR1 SNHLY and CDR2 FYNNEI. The CDR3 extends over 13 amino acids. V was cut by 1 base and J by 5 bases, with 8 bases left in between. The CDR3 protein is CASSEGGRTEAFF. CDR3 nucleotide sequence: TGTGCCAGCAGTGAAGGAGGTCGGACTGAAGCTTTCTTT.

The chain couples TRBV9 to TRBJ2-1; 15 nucleotides agree with TRBD2. CDR1 and CDR2 from the germline V gene are SGDLS and YYNGEE. With V trimmed by 4 bases and J by 8 bases, 7 bases remained unmatched. The CDR3 is 16 residues long. Here the CDR3 DNA reads TGTGCCAGCAGCCCCTGGACTAGCGGGGGGGCCCATGAGCAGTTCTTC. Its translation: CASSPWTSGGAHEQFF.

This chain connects TRBV20-1 to TRBJ2-5; D is possibly TRBD2 (5 bases). CDR1 and CDR2 (germline): DFQATT, SNEGSKA (reference sequence). V was shortened by 3 bases and J by 5 bases, with 13 bases between the two germline ends. CDR3 length: 13 amino acids. CDR3 residues: CSASSGNGETQYF. The CDR3 DNA follows: TGCAGTGCTAGTTCCGGGAATGGCGAGACCCAGTACTTC.

On this clone itself: An end of the junction does not agree with germline; a read error may underlie this. In the same sample, other DNA sequences code for this CDR3. The J gene is TRBJ2-7, the V gene TRBV3-1 (or the pseudogene TRBV3-2), with TRBD2 identical over 7 bases. Germline assignment: CDR1 LGHDT and CDR2 YNNKEL (reference sequence). CDR3 size: 14 residues. The CDR3 DNA reads TGTGCCAGCAGCCAAGTAGGCGGGGACTACGAGCAGTATTTC. Its protein is CASSQVGGDYEQYF.

The rearrangement joins TRBV6-6 to TRBJ1-1; D call uncertain. Germline loops: CDR1 MNHNY, CDR2 SVGAGI (reference sequence). The CDR3 has 15 residues. V shed 7 bases and J shed 4 bases, with 19 bases lying between them. The CDR3 coding sequence is TGTGCCAGCACCTTTGGGCAGGTCCCCCTCACTGAAGCTTTCTTT. As protein: CASTFGQVPLTEAFF.

The V gene is TRBV7-9, the J gene TRBJ2-1, with a tentative D call TRBD2 (6 bases). Trimming pared 1 base from V and 6 bases from J, leaving 13 bases between. Germline values: CDR1 SEHNR, CDR2 FQNEAQ (reference sequence). This CDR3 is 15 amino acids long. This CDR3 is CASSLGVGLANEQFF. In DNA form, the CDR3 reads TGTGCCAGCAGCTTAGGGGTGGGACTCGCCAATGAGCAGTTCTTC. Complete variable domain (other parts from reference TRBV7-9 and TRBJ2-1): DTGVSQNPRHKITKRGQNVTFRCDPISEHNRLYWYRQTLGQGPEFLTYFQNEAQLEKSRLLSDRFSAERPKGSFSTLEIQRTEQGDSAMYLCASSLGVGLANEQFFGPGTRLTVL.

The genes are TRBV5-1 and TRBJ1-1, with 7 nucleotides matching TRBD1. V lost 6 bases, J lost 10 bases, and 24 bases stayed unmatched. The CDR3 spans 17 residues. Germline loops: CDR1 SGHRS, CDR2 YFSETQ. CDR3 DNA sequence: TGCGCCAGCACCCTTGCCGGAGGAGGGGGCTTGGGTATGGGAGCTTTCTTT. Translating it yields CASTLAGGGGLGMGAFF.

For this clone: Other DNA sequences of this sample code for an identical CDR3. V gene TRBV6-5 combines with J gene TRBJ2-7, with D perhaps TRBD1 (5 bases). Germline lookup yields CDR1 MNHEY and CDR2 SVGAGI. V shed 7 bases and J shed 4 bases, with 11 bases lying between them. The CDR3 runs to 12 residues. In nucleotides, the CDR3 is TGTGCCAGCACAGGGCCAGCTTACGAGCAGTACTTC. It yields the protein CASTGPAYEQYF.

The chain recombines TRBV7-9 with TRBJ2-7, with TRBD1 matching 10 bases. The CDR3 is made up of 14 amino acids. Germline CDR1 reads SEHNR; CDR2 reads FQNEAQ (reference sequence). V shed 5 bases and J 6 bases; nucleotides not matched to a gene: 7. The CDR3 bases are TGTGCCAGCAGCCTAGACAGGGGGCTAGGCGAGCAGTACTTC. It yields the protein CASSLDRGLGEQYF.

This chain joins TRBV6-1 and TRBJ1-1, with D unclear. The V end lost 2 bases, the J end lost 4 bases, and 8 bases lay between the germline ends. The germline V gene encodes CDR1 MNHNS and CDR2 SASEGT. The CDR3 extends over 13 amino acids. CDR3 bases: TGTGCCAGCAGTGAATCCAGGTTCACTGAAGCTTTCTTT. This gives the protein CASSESRFTEAFF.

The chain uses TRBV2 and TRBJ1-5; TRBD1 might be the D (5 bases). V was cut by 6 bases and J by 4 bases, with 13 bases left in between. The CDR3 contains 14 residues. Germline V gives CDR1 SNHLY, CDR2 FYNNEI. The DNA for the CDR3 is TGTGCCAGCAGCGCCGTCTCAGGGAATCAGCCCCAGCATTTT. Translated, it gives CASSAVSGNQPQHF.

V and J are TRBV5-1 and TRBJ1-1, with 7 positions matching TRBD1. The trim removed 2 bases at V and 2 bases at J, leaving 9 bases unmatched. Germline V CDR1 and CDR2: SGHRS, YFSETQ. This CDR3 region has 16 residues. CDR3 sequence: CASSFLSQGPNTEAFF. The CDR3 DNA reads as TGCGCCAGCAGCTTCCTATCACAGGGGCCAAACACTGAAGCTTTCTTT.

This chain joins TRBV11-2 and TRBJ1-4; 7 bases map to TRBD1. The germline gives CDR1 SGHAT, CDR2 FQNNGV. V was pared by 5 bases and J by 0 bases, with 6 bases of the junction left unmatched. This CDR3 region has 16 residues. The CDR3 reads CASSQRDSSTNEKLFF. CDR3 bases: TGTGCCAGCAGCCAACGGGACAGCTCAACTAATGAAAAACTGTTTTTT.

The chain carries TRBV4-1 and TRBJ1-3; TRBD1 matches 9 bases. The V segment lost 4 bases and the J segment 5 bases; nucleotides outside the gene matches: 3. Germline loops: CDR1 MGHRA, CDR2 YSYEKL. CDR3 length: 14 amino acids. CDR3 protein: CASSRTGVRNTIYF. CDR3 bases: TGCGCCAGCAGCCGGACAGGGGTGAGAAACACCATATATTTT.

Turning to this clone: Different DNA sequences within this sample yield the same CDR3. V and J are TRBV12-3 or TRBV12-4 and TRBJ2-7, with D perhaps TRBD1 (6 bases). There are 13 residues in the CDR3. The V end was cut by 6 bases, the J end by 3 bases, with 12 bases between. The CDR3 DNA sequence: TGTGCCAGCAGCCTACAGGGTAGCTACGAGCAGTACTTC. Protein sequence: CASSLQGSYEQYF.

This sequence joins TRBV19 and TRBJ1-3, with 8 bases aligning to TRBD1. Trimming at V came to 7 bases and at J to 4 bases, leaving 6 bases not matched to a gene. The CDR3 runs to 14 residues. Germline V CDR1 and CDR2: LNHDA, SQIVND (reference sequence). The chain's CDR3 is CASMTGVYGNTIYF. In DNA form, the CDR3 reads TGTGCCAGTATGACAGGGGTATACGGAAACACCATATATTTT.

There are a few counts of this clone. The gene calls are TRBV25-1 and TRBJ1-6, with TRBD1 as a possible D gene (5 bases). The V gene lost 3 bases and the J gene lost 10 bases, with 13 bases spanning the gap. CDR1 and CDR2 (germline): MGHDK, SYGVNS. This CDR3 region has 14 residues. CDR3 region: CASSDYGGGSPLHF. The CDR3, as DNA: TGTGCCAGCAGTGATTATGGGGGAGGATCACCCCTCCACTTT.

The chain joins TRBV29-1 to TRBJ2-7; tentatively, D is TRBD1 (6 bases). V lost 1 base to trimming and J lost 5 bases, with 21 bases between them. CDR1 and CDR2 from the germline V gene are SQVTM and ANQGSEA. The CDR3 loop spans 16 amino acids. CDR3 protein: CSVEGIQGTPPHEQYF. In nucleotides, the CDR3 is TGCAGCGTTGAAGGCATACAGGGAACTCCCCCCCACGAGCAGTACTTC.

The chain carries TRBV15 and TRBJ2-4; a weak D match, TRBD2 (5 bases). CDR1 is LNHNV and CDR2 is YYDKDF in the germline V gene (reference sequence). CDR3 length: 18 amino acids. V lost 1 base and J lost 5, with 21 bases in between. CDR3 bases: TGTGCCACCAGCAGAGCCCCCCGAGGAGGAGTAGGAGAAAACATTCAGTACTTC. Its translation: CATSRAPRGGVGENIQYF.

The rearrangement links TRBV5-1 to TRBJ1-2, with 7 nucleotides matching TRBD1. V dropped 4 bases and J dropped 5; count of bases not matched to a gene: 14. Per the germline V gene, CDR1 is SGHRS and CDR2 is YFSETQ. CDR3 size: 16 residues. The CDR3 sequence: CASSTGQDPPLYGYTF. CDR3 bases: TGCGCCAGCAGCACCGGACAGGACCCCCCCCTATATGGCTACACCTTC. The full variable domain, with the rest looked up from reference TRBV5-1 and TRBJ1-2, is KAGVTQTPRYLIKTRGQQVTLSCSPISGHRSVSWYQQTPGQGLQFLFEYFSETQRNKGNFPGRFSGRQFSNSRSEMNVSTLELGDSALYLCASSTGQDPPLYGYTFGSGTRLTVV.